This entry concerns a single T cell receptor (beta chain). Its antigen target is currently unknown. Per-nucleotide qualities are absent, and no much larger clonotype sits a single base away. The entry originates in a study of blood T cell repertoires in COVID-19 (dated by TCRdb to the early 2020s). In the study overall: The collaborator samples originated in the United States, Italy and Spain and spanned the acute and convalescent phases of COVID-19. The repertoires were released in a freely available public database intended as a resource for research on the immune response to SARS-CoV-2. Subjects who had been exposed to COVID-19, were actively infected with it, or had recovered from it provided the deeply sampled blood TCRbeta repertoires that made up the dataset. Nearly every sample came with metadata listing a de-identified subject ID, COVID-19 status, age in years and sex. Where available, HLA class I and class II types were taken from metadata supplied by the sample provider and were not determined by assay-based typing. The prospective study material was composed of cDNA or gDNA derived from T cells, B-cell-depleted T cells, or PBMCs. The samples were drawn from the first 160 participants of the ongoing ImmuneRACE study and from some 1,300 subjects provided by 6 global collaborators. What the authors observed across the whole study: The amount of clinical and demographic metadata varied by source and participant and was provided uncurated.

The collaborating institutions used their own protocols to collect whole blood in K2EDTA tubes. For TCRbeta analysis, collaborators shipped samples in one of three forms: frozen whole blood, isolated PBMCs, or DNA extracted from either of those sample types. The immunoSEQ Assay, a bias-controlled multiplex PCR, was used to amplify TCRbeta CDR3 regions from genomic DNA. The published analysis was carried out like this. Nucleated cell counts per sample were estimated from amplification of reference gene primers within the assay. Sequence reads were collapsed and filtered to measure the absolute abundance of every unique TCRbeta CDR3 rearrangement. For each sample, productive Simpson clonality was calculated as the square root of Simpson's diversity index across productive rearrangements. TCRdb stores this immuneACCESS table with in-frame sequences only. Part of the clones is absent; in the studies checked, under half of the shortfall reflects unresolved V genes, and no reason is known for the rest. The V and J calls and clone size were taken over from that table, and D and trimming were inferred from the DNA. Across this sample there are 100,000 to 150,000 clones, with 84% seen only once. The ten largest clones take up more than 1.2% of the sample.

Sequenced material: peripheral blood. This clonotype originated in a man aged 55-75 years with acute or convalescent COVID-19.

The CDR3 amino acid sequence is: CASSDRGVWEQYF. Read as DNA, the sequence is TGTGCCAGCAGCGACAGGGGGGTATGGGAGCAGTACTTC. Rearrangement joined TRBV27 to TRBJ2-7, with TRBD1 matching 9 junction bases. CDR1 MNHEY and CDR2 SMNVEV were looked up in the germline V gene (reference sequence). From the cysteine up to the phenylalanine, the CDR3 has a length of 13 residues. The retained sequence is limited to the CDR3, 39 bases, with the frame set at the first base. The V end gives up 6 bases and the J end 7 bases, leaving 7 bases in the junction not matched to a gene.